This T cell receptor (beta chain) was retrieved from a study of identical twins. Study-wide results and limits: Less excess twin sharing appeared in beta out-of-frame sequences.

Germline-derived CDR1 and CDR2 are MNHEY and SVGEGT. The CDR3 is made up of 15 amino acids. V shed 6 bases and J shed 6 bases, with 19 bases lying between them. In its sample, this clonotype was seen a few times. Antigen unknown. TCRdb used MiXCR to reprocess the 5' RACE reads, holding one entry per CDR3 protein. The repertoire holds 450,000 or so distinct CDR3 sequences, with approximately 15% as singletons. The same sample was also used in a study of yellow fever vaccine responses in identical twins. As that study records: Twin vaccine T cell responses reportedly seemed partly convergent, partly personalized.

The rearrangement uses TRBV6-2 or TRBV6-3 and TRBJ2-3; D is perhaps TRBD1 or TRBD2 (5 bases each). Sequenced input: CD4+ T cells sorted from blood. The sequence derives from a woman between 18 and 29 years old in good health. The CDR3 region has the DNA TGTGCCAGCAGACTTGGGGGAACCCGGCCGGATACGCAGTATTTT. The encoded protein is CASRLGGTRPDTQYF.